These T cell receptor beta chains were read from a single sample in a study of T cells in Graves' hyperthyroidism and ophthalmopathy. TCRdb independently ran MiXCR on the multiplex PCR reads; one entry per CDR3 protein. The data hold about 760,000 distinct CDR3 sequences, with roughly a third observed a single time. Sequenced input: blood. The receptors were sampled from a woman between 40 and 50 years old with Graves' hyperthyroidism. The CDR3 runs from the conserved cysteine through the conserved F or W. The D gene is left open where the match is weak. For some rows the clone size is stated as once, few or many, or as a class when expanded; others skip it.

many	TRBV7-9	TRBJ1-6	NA	TGTGCCAGCAGCACGTCCCTAAATTCACCCCTCCACTTT	CASSTSLNSPLHF
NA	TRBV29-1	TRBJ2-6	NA	TGCAGCGCACCAGGGCTTGAGATGGCTGGGGCCAACGTCCTGACTTTC	CSAPGLEMAGANVLTF
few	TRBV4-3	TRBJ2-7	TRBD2	TGCGCCAGCAGTTCCCCTAGCGGGGGGGCGAGCTCCTACGAGCAGTACTTC	CASSSPSGGASSYEQYF
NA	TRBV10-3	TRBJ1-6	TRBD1	TGTGCCATCAGTGAACAGGGGCGGCCACCCCTCCACTTT	CAISEQGRPPLHF
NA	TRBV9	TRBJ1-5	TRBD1	TGTGCCAGCAGCGTAGGTAAGGGGGCAGGCAATCAGCCCCAGCATTTT	CASSVGKGAGNQPQHF
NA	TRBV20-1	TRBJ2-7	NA	TGCAGTGCCCCCGGGAGTCCTAGAGGGGAGCAGTACTTC	CSAPGSPRGEQYF
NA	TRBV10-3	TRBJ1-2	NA	TGTGCCATCAGTTACGCTGGCGGGGTGAGAGGGTATGGCTACACCTTC	CAISYAGGVRGYGYTF
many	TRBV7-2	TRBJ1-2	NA	TGTGCCAGCAGCCCCGGGCAGTGGCGAGATGGCTACACCTTC	CASSPGQWRDGYTF
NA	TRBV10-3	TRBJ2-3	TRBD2	TGTGCCATCGGACTAGGGGTCGCAGATACGCAGTATTTT	CAIGLGVADTQYF
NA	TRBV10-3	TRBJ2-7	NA	TGTGCCATCAGTCAGACGGGAGATTATAACGAGCAGTACTTC	CAISQTGDYNEQYF